Below, 32 T cell receptor beta chains from the same sample are listed, as sequenced in a study of blood T cell repertoires in COVID-19. TCRdb keeps only in-frame clones here, not all; method: immunoSEQ multiplex PCR. The data hold 35,000 to 40,000 clones, with 85% to 90% observed a single time. Sequenced sample: peripheral blood. These receptors were taken from a man between 70 and 80 years old with acute or convalescent COVID-19.

This clone has only one observation. The chain links TRBV15 to TRBJ2-5; 11 bases are a match to TRBD2. The V segment lost 1 base and the J segment 5 bases; nucleotides outside the gene matches: 9. The CDR3 spans 17 residues. In germline, CDR1 is LNHNV, CDR2 YYDKDF (reference sequence). The CDR3 sequence: CATSRVISGRAGETQYF. CDR3 bases: TGTGCCACCAGCAGAGTGATTAGCGGGAGGGCGGGTGAGACCCAGTACTTC. Based on the CDR3 plus reference TRBV15 and TRBJ2-5, the full variable domain is DAMVIQNPRYQVTQFGKPVTLSCSQTLNHNVMYWYQQKSSQAPKLLFHYYDKDFNNEADTPDNFQSRRPNTSFCFLDIRSPGLGDTAMYLCATSRVISGRAGETQYFGPGTRLLVL.

The chain joins TRBV5-8 to TRBJ1-4; TRBD1 might be the D (5 bases). The CDR3 extends over 15 amino acids. The germline gives CDR1 SGHTS, CDR2 YDEGEE. The germline V and J ends were trimmed by 4 bases and 0 bases, with 10 bases remaining between them. The CDR3 spells CASSVHRPTNEKLFF. CDR3 DNA: TGTGCCAGCAGCGTACACAGGCCAACTAATGAAAAACTGTTTTTT.

This rearrangement joins TRBV28 to TRBJ2-1; 8 bases are a match to TRBD1. This CDR3 contains 16 residues. Germline assignment: CDR1 MDHEN and CDR2 SYDVKM. With 8 bases clipped from V and 5 bases from J, the junction kept 14 bases outside the gene matches. For the CDR3, the DNA is TGTGCCAGCCAAACTGGAGGACAGGGAAGGAACAATGAGCAGTTCTTC. Translated: CASQTGGQGRNNEQFF.

The CDR3 DNA sequence: TGTGCCACCAGCACAGGGACTAAGCTAGAGCAGTTCTTC. It specifies CATSTGTKLEQFF. V usage is TRBV15 and J usage is TRBJ2-1, with TRBD2 matching over 7 bases. CDR3 size: 13 residues. J gave up 10 bases and V 4 bases, and 7 bases lay outside the gene matches. Germline V gene sequence: CDR1 LNHNV, CDR2 YYDKDF (reference sequence).

This chain links TRBV3-1 (or the pseudogene TRBV3-2) with TRBJ1-2, with 7 bases identical to TRBD1. CDR3 length: 14 amino acids. V lost 3 bases, J lost 5 bases, and 6 bases stayed unmatched. Germline V gene sequence: CDR1 LGHDT, CDR2 YNNKEL (reference sequence). As DNA, the CDR3 is TGTGCCAGCAGCCAGGAGACAGGGACTTATGGCTACACCTTC. It is translated as CASSQETGTYGYTF.

The genes are TRBV20-1 and TRBJ1-1, with D possibly being TRBD1 (6 bases). The CDR3 is 11 amino acids. Germline lookup yields CDR1 DFQATT and CDR2 SNEGSKA (reference sequence). Here the CDR3 reads CSGPGDTEAFF. Written as DNA, the CDR3 is TGCAGCGGGCCAGGGGACACTGAAGCTTTCTTT.

This clone was found once. This chain uses TRBV24-1 with TRBJ1-5, with 7 bases fitting TRBD1. J was trimmed by 4 bases and V by 9 bases; bases with no gene match: 5. This CDR3 comprises 13 residues. The germline V gene has CDR1 KGHDR and CDR2 SFDVKD. The CDR3 DNA sequence: TGTGCCACCGGACAGGTTGGGAATCAGCCCCAGCATTTT. This sequence encodes CATGQVGNQPQHF.

The CDR3, as DNA: TGTGCCACGACAGGGACCACAGATACGCAGTATTTT. This encodes CATTGTTDTQYF. V and J are TRBV6-5 and TRBJ2-3; 7 nucleotides align to TRBD1. V trimming: 10 bases; J trimming: 2 bases; junction bases outside the gene matches: 3. The CDR3 loop spans 12 amino acids. Germline CDR1 MNHEY, CDR2 SVGAGI.

The chain couples TRBV5-4 to TRBJ1-1, with TRBD1 as a possible D gene (5 bases). There are 15 residues in the CDR3. Germline lookup yields CDR1 SGHNT and CDR2 YYREEE (reference sequence). Trimming shortened V by 2 bases and J by 1 base, and 12 bases separated the two germline ends. For the CDR3, the DNA is TGTGCCAGCAGCTTATATCGACAGCGGAACACTGAAGCTTTCTTT. Encoded protein: CASSLYRQRNTEAFF.

This chain links TRBV29-1 with TRBJ1-1, with D uncertain. The CDR3 is 13 amino acids. Looked up from germline, CDR1 is SQVTM and CDR2 is ANQGSEA. Trimming shortened V by 4 bases and J by 6 bases, and 15 bases separated the two germline ends. The CDR3 sequence: CSVGYPEGSEAFF. In nucleotides, the CDR3 is TGCAGCGTTGGATACCCGGAGGGTTCTGAAGCTTTCTTT.

This chain uses TRBV7-9 with TRBJ2-1; 7 bases are shared with TRBD2. The CDR3 runs to 17 residues. The germline V gene has CDR1 SEHNR and CDR2 FQNEAQ (reference sequence). V was clipped by 7 bases and J by 0 bases; unmatched bases: 12. CDR3 sequence: CASTVRLAIDSYNEQFF. The CDR3 nucleotides read TGTGCCAGCACCGTGCGACTAGCTATAGACTCCTACAATGAGCAGTTCTTC.

The gene calls are TRBV4-2 and TRBJ2-5; 7 nucleotides agree with TRBD1. The germline CDR1 and CDR2 sequences are LGHNA and YNFKEQ. J gave up 2 bases and V 3 bases, and 6 bases lay outside the gene matches. The CDR3 contains 15 residues. This chain's CDR3 is CASSHGPGQQETQYF. CDR3 nucleotide sequence: TGTGCCAGCAGCCACGGCCCGGGACAGCAAGAGACCCAGTACTTC.

The CDR3 DNA reads as TGTGCCAGTAGTATCGGGACAGGGTGGACTGGGAACACTGAAGCTTTCTTT. Translated, it gives CASSIGTGWTGNTEAFF. The gene calls are TRBV19 and TRBJ1-1, with TRBD1 identical over 9 bases. This CDR3 is built from 17 residues. Germline CDR1 reads LNHDA; CDR2 reads SQIVND (reference sequence). V lost 3 bases to trimming and J lost 1 base; unmatched junction nucleotides: 9. Filled out from reference TRBV19 and TRBJ1-1, the complete variable domain reads DGGITQSPKYLFRKEGQNVTLSCEQNLNHDAMYWYRQDPGQGLRLIYYSQIVNDFQKGDIAEGYSVSREKKESFPLTVTSAQKNPTAFYLCASSIGTGWTGNTEAFFGQGTRLTVV.

The chain joins TRBV19 to TRBJ2-4; 7 bases are shared with TRBD1. The germline gives CDR1 LNHDA, CDR2 SQIVND (reference sequence). J gave up 7 bases and V 0 bases, and 6 bases lay outside the gene matches. This CDR3 contains 15 residues. The CDR3 region is CASSIDRQGGNIQYF. Here the CDR3 DNA reads TGTGCCAGTAGTATAGATAGACAGGGTGGGAACATTCAGTACTTC.

CDR3 nucleotides: TGTGCCAGCAGCAGACTAGCGGGAGGTTTTGAGCAGTTCTTC. This sequence encodes CASSRLAGGFEQFF. This sequence joins TRBV7-3 and TRBJ2-1; 13 bases map to TRBD2. CDR1 and CDR2 from the germline V gene are SGHTA and FQGTGA. The length of the CDR3 is 14 residues. Unmatched junction bases numbered 4, after V lost 5 bases and J lost 9 bases.

The V and J genes are TRBV5-5 and TRBJ2-7; 8 bases agree with TRBD2. CDR1 is SGHKS and CDR2 is YYEKEE in the germline V gene (reference sequence). The CDR3 is made up of 15 amino acids. The V segment lost 3 bases and the J segment 1 base; nucleotides outside the gene matches: 6. The CDR3 loop is CASSWAGTRSYEQYF. The CDR3 DNA sequence: TGTGCCAGCAGCTGGGCGGGGACTAGATCCTACGAGCAGTACTTC.

This rearrangement joins TRBV7-2 to TRBJ1-6, with 7 bases matching TRBD1. The CDR3 loop spans 17 amino acids. The trim removed 5 bases at V and 5 bases at J, leaving 12 bases unmatched. Per the germline V gene, CDR1 is SGHTA and CDR2 is FQGNSA. Written as DNA, the CDR3 is TGTGCCAGCAGCCCTCGACAGGGCCTACTAGATAATTCACCCCTCCACTTT. Residues: CASSPRQGLLDNSPLHF.

The chain links TRBV28 to TRBJ2-3, with D perhaps matching TRBD1 (6 bases). The CDR3 loop spans 15 amino acids. The V and J ends lost 7 bases and 3 bases respectively, with 17 bases between them. Germline CDR1 MDHEN, CDR2 SYDVKM. CDR3 DNA sequence: TGTGCCAGCATGACATATGGCAGGGGTACAGATACGCAGTATTTT. It is translated as CASMTYGRGTDTQYF.

The rearrangement uses TRBV19 and TRBJ2-5; TRBD1 is a possible D gene (5 bases). Trimming pared 4 bases from V and 2 bases from J, leaving 17 bases between. CDR1 LNHDA and CDR2 SQIVND come from the germline V gene (reference sequence). The CDR3 sequence is 16 residues long. Written as DNA, the CDR3 is TGTGCCAGTAGTAATAGATGGGGCAGCTTTCAAGAGACCCAGTACTTC. Protein: CASSNRWGSFQETQYF.

This chain links TRBV9 with TRBJ2-3; perhaps TRBD1 as D (6 bases). Trimming removed 3 bases at V and 0 bases at J, with 17 bases between. This CDR3 spans 17 amino acids. Germline V gene lookup returns CDR1 SGDLS and CDR2 YYNGEE. In DNA, the CDR3 is TGTGCCAGCAGCGCGGACAGTTTTTTTGCTAGCACAGATACGCAGTATTTT. This gives the protein CASSADSFFASTDTQYF.

This chain links TRBV7-8 with TRBJ2-1, with D perhaps matching TRBD2 (6 bases). The V and J ends lost 4 bases and 0 bases respectively, with 13 bases between them. In germline, CDR1 is SGHVS, CDR2 FQNEAQ. The CDR3 has 16 amino acids. CDR3 nucleotides: TGTGCCAGCAGCTCATCGGGGCGGGACTCCTACAATGAGCAGTTCTTC. Amino acid sequence: CASSSSGRDSYNEQFF.

The chain has TRBV5-1 and TRBJ2-1; tentative D call: TRBD2 (6 bases). This CDR3 comprises 13 residues. Germline CDR1 is SGHRS and CDR2 is YFSETQ. Trimming took 2 bases from V and 6 from J, leaving 9 bases between them. The CDR3 sequence is CASSFTSRNEQFF. The CDR3 DNA follows: TGCGCCAGCAGCTTTACTAGCCGCAATGAGCAGTTCTTC.

V gene TRBV5-1 combines with J gene TRBJ2-5, with TRBD1 as a possible D gene (6 bases). Germline assignment: CDR1 SGHRS and CDR2 YFSETQ. The CDR3 sequence is 14 residues long. V was shortened by 4 bases and J by 4 bases, with 14 bases between the two germline ends. CDR3 amino acids: CASSANTGLETQYF. DNA of the CDR3: TGCGCCAGCAGCGCCAACACAGGGTTAGAGACCCAGTACTTC.

J is TRBJ2-5 and V is TRBV7-3; D is unclear. With 4 bases removed from V and 1 base from J, the gap between germline ends came to 7 bases. Germline lookup yields CDR1 SGHTA and CDR2 FQGTGA. CDR3 size: 13 residues. The CDR3 DNA follows: TGTGCCAGCAGCTCCGACTCCCAAGAGACCCAGTACTTC. As protein: CASSSDSQETQYF.

The chain has TRBV7-8 and TRBJ2-6; tentatively, D is TRBD1 (6 bases). CDR1 and CDR2 (germline): SGHVS, FQNEAQ. V gave up 6 bases and J gave up 2 bases, with 11 bases separating them. The CDR3 runs to 15 residues. Here the CDR3 DNA reads TGTGCCAGCAGATCTAACAGGGCTGGGGCCAACGTCCTGACTTTC. Its translation is CASRSNRAGANVLTF.

The V gene is TRBV6-5, the J gene TRBJ1-2; 12 nucleotides align to TRBD1. This CDR3 has 15 amino acids. The trim removed 6 bases at V and 5 bases at J, leaving 7 bases unmatched. From germline, CDR1 is MNHEY and CDR2 SVGAGI. CDR3 region: CASRPGTGGRYGYTF. For the CDR3, the DNA is TGTGCCAGCAGACCCGGGACAGGGGGCAGGTATGGCTACACCTTC.

In its sample, this clone was seen once. V and J are TRBV6-5 and TRBJ2-1; 8 nucleotides align to TRBD1. V gave up 3 bases and J gave up 5 bases; unmatched junction bases: 9. This CDR3 region has 16 residues. CDR1 and CDR2 (germline): MNHEY, SVGAGI. The CDR3 coding sequence is TGTGCCAGCAGTTATTCCACCGGGACAGGCAACAATGAGCAGTTCTTC. Translating it yields CASSYSTGTGNNEQFF.

The V call is TRBV18, the J call TRBJ2-7; D might be TRBD1 (5 bases). Germline V lookup: CDR1 KGHSH, CDR2 LQKENI. This CDR3 spans 13 amino acids. Trimming removed 3 bases at V and 3 bases at J, with 9 bases between. CDR3 in DNA: TGTGCCAGCTCACCTGACAGTATCTACGAGCAGTACTTC. As protein: CASSPDSIYEQYF.

V usage is TRBV4-2 and J usage is TRBJ1-1; D ambiguous. The CDR3 loop spans 15 amino acids. The ends were cut back, 1 base at V and 1 base at J, with 10 bases in the middle. The germline CDR1 and CDR2 sequences are LGHNA and YNFKEQ. The CDR3 spells CASSQGGQWNTEAFF. Here the CDR3 DNA reads TGTGCCAGCAGCCAAGGTGGGCAATGGAACACTGAAGCTTTCTTT.

The chain has TRBV12-3 or TRBV12-4 and TRBJ2-7; no clear D. Trimming took 3 bases from V and 0 from J, leaving 3 bases between them. This CDR3 is built from 12 residues. The CDR3, as DNA: TGTGCCAGCAGTTTTCTCTCCTACGAGCAGTACTTC. It yields the protein CASSFLSYEQYF.

The V and J genes are TRBV9 and TRBJ2-3; TRBD1 aligns across 7 bases. V lost 0 bases to trimming and J lost 0 bases; unmatched junction nucleotides: 7. The germline gives CDR1 SGDLS, CDR2 YYNGEE. CDR3 length: 17 residues. The CDR3 loop is CASSVAGTETSTDTQYF. CDR3 coding DNA: TGTGCCAGCAGCGTAGCCGGGACAGAAACTAGCACAGATACGCAGTATTTT. The complete variable domain, with remaining parts taken from reference TRBV9 and TRBJ2-3, reads DSGVTQTPKHLITATGQRVTLRCSPRSGDLSVYWYQQSLDQGLQFLIQYYNGEERAKGNILERFSAQQFPDLHSELNLSSLELGDSALYFCASSVAGTETSTDTQYFGPGTRLTVL.

This clone appeared once. The J gene is TRBJ1-1, the V gene TRBV5-6; 9 bases match TRBD1. The CDR3 is 14 amino acids. V was pared by 3 bases and J by 5 bases, with 5 bases of the junction left unmatched. Germline values: CDR1 SGHDT, CDR2 YYEEEE. The CDR3 sequence: CASSSDRGYTEAFF. CDR3 in DNA: TGTGCCAGCAGCTCGGACAGGGGTTATACTGAAGCTTTCTTT.